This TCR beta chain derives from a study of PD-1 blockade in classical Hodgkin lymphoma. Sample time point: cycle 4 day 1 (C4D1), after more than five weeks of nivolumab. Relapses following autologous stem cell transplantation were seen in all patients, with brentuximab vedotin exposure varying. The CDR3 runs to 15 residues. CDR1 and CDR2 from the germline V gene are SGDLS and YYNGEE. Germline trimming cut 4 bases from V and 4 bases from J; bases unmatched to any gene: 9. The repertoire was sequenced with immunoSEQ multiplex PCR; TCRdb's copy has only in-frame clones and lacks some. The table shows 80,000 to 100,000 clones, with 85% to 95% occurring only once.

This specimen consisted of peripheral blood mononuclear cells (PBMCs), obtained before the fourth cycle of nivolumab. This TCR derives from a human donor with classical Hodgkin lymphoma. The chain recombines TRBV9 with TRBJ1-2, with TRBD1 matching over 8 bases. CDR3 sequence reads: CASSNQLQGAYGYTF. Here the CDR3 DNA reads TGTGCCAGCAGCAACCAACTCCAGGGGGCCTATGGCTACACCTTC.